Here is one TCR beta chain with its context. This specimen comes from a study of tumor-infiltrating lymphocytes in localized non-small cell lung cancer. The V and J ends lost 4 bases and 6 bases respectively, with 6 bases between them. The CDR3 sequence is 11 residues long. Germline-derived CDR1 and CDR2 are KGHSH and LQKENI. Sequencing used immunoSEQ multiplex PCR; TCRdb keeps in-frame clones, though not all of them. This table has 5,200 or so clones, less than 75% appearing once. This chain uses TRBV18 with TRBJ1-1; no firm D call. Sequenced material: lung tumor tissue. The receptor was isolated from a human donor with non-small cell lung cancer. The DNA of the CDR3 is TGTGCCAGCTCACTACGGGCTGAAGCTTTCTTT. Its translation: CASSLRAEAFF.